One sample yielded the 26 T cell receptor beta chains listed below, sequenced in a study of blood T cell repertoires in COVID-19 (TCRdb year 2020). Preparation of the library involved the immunoSEQ multiplex PCR assay. Held by TCRdb, this immuneACCESS table contains in-frame sequences only and omits some clones. Under half of the omission traces to an unresolved V gene where checked; the cause of the rest is unknown. The sample table shows about 330,000 clones, and 87% are seen once. Approximately 5% of the sample is taken by the ten largest. Material: PBMCs or T cells enriched from blood (not recorded which). These receptors all come from a woman younger than 45 who had recovered from COVID-19.

This rearrangement joins TRBV11-2 to TRBJ2-2; a possible D gene is TRBD1 (6 bases). This CDR3 contains 15 residues. Trimming took off 4 bases at V and 3 bases at J, with 12 bases between the two ends. Germline assignment: CDR1 SGHAT and CDR2 FQNNGV. The CDR3 bases are TGTGCCAGCAGCTCCATAAGGGGGTACACCGGGGAGCTGTTTTTT. Encoded protein: CASSSIRGYTGELFF.

This chain links TRBV19 with TRBJ1-2; TRBD1 is a possible D gene (5 bases). Germline CDR1 is LNHDA and CDR2 is SQIVND (reference sequence). The CDR3 contains 15 residues. The ends were cut back, 2 bases at V and 2 bases at J, with 12 bases in the middle. CDR3 residues: CASSIPWTTNYGYTF. In nucleotides, the CDR3 is TGTGCCAGTAGTATACCCTGGACAACGAACTATGGCTACACCTTC. The full variable domain, in which reference TRBV19 and TRBJ1-2 provide the parts outside the CDR3, is DGGITQSPKYLFRKEGQNVTLSCEQNLNHDAMYWYRQDPGQGLRLIYYSQIVNDFQKGDIAEGYSVSREKKESFPLTVTSAQKNPTAFYLCASSIPWTTNYGYTFGSGTRLTVV.

The CDR3 DNA is TGTGCCAGCAGCCCCCCCTTCAGACAGGGAGGAACCAAAAACATTCAGTACTTC. The encoded protein is CASSPPFRQGGTKNIQYF. V gene TRBV7-9 combines with J gene TRBJ2-4; perhaps TRBD1 as D (7 bases). Per germline, CDR1 SEHNR and CDR2 FQNEAQ (reference sequence). Trimming left V 5 bases short and J 2 bases short, with 22 bases between. The CDR3 is 18 amino acids.

Only one count was recorded for this clone. The V and J genes are TRBV5-1 and TRBJ2-5; TRBD1 aligns across 8 bases. The CDR3 totals 15 residues. V lost 1 base, J lost 6 bases, and 8 bases stayed unmatched. Germline loops: CDR1 SGHRS, CDR2 YFSETQ. The CDR3 DNA sequence: TGCGCCAGCAGCTTGCTCCCAGGGGGCGGGAAGACCCAGTACTTC. This sequence encodes CASSLLPGGGKTQYF.

The rearrangement links TRBV27 to TRBJ2-7; D gene uncertain. V shed 5 bases and J shed 10 bases, with 18 bases lying between them. Germline V CDR1 and CDR2: MNHEY, SMNVEV (reference sequence). CDR3 length: 13 residues. The CDR3 sequence: CASSLLRVNRQYF. The CDR3 DNA follows: TGTGCCAGCAGTCTATTAAGAGTAAATAGACAGTACTTC.

This clone was seen a single time. Here the CDR3 DNA reads TGTGCCAGTAGTATTGCATCACAGGGCTCACCCCTCCACTTT. Its protein is CASSIASQGSPLHF. The chain joins TRBV19 to TRBJ1-6; a possible D gene is TRBD1 (6 bases). The CDR3 extends over 14 amino acids. Trimming left V 3 bases short and J 10 bases short, with 13 bases between. Germline CDR1 and CDR2: LNHDA and SQIVND (reference sequence). Using reference TRBV19 and TRBJ1-6 for the parts outside the CDR3, the full variable domain is DGGITQSPKYLFRKEGQNVTLSCEQNLNHDAMYWYRQDPGQGLRLIYYSQIVNDFQKGDIAEGYSVSREKKESFPLTVTSAQKNPTAFYLCASSIASQGSPLHFGNGTRLTVT.

The genes are TRBV19 and TRBJ1-2; D is unresolved. The length of the CDR3 is 13 residues. V lost 1 base and J lost 8, with 11 bases in between. The germline V gene has CDR1 LNHDA and CDR2 SQIVND (reference sequence). CDR3 nucleotide sequence: TGTGCCAGTAGTATAGTCGAAGCGCGCGGCTACACCTTC. Residues: CASSIVEARGYTF.

V usage is TRBV9 and J usage is TRBJ2-5; 14 nucleotides line up with TRBD2. Germline V CDR1 and CDR2: SGDLS, YYNGEE. V lost 4 bases to trimming and J lost 5 bases; unmatched junction nucleotides: 13. This CDR3 contains 18 residues. In nucleotides, the CDR3 is TGTGCCAGCAGCCCGGCGCGGACTAGCGGGGGGTTTGGGGAGACCCAGTACTTC. Protein product: CASSPARTSGGFGETQYF.

CDR3 amino acids: CASSLYAGEANYGYTF. In DNA, the CDR3 is TGTGCCAGCAGCTTATATGCGGGGGAGGCTAACTATGGCTACACCTTC. The chain couples TRBV7-9 to TRBJ1-2, with D possibly matching TRBD1 (5 bases). CDR1 is SEHNR and CDR2 is FQNEAQ in the germline V gene (reference sequence). V was trimmed by 2 bases and J by 0 bases, leaving 13 bases between them. The CDR3 extends over 16 amino acids.

This rearrangement joins TRBV7-9 to TRBJ2-1; TRBD2 is a possible D gene (6 bases). Looked up from germline, CDR1 is SEHNR and CDR2 is FQNEAQ (reference sequence). The CDR3 length is 17 residues. Trimming removed 8 bases at V and 0 bases at J, with 20 bases between. The CDR3 is CASLRWRGADSYNEQFF. CDR3 DNA: TGTGCCAGCCTCAGGTGGCGCGGGGCCGACTCCTACAATGAGCAGTTCTTC.

The chain joins TRBV9 to TRBJ2-2; no reliable D call. The ends were cut back, 4 bases at V and 4 bases at J, with 5 bases in the middle. This CDR3 region has 12 residues. Germline V gene sequence: CDR1 SGDLS, CDR2 YYNGEE. The CDR3 sequence: CASSFSTGELFF. CDR3 DNA sequence: TGTGCCAGCAGCTTTAGCACCGGGGAGCTGTTTTTT.

This chain uses TRBV5-1 with TRBJ1-3; a weak D match, TRBD1 (6 bases). The germline gives CDR1 SGHRS, CDR2 YFSETQ. V was cut by 5 bases and J by 0 bases, with 12 bases left in between. CDR3 size: 15 residues. CDR3 nucleotides: TGCGCCAGCAGGCCAGGGGCGAACTCTGGAAACACCATATATTTT. Translation gives CASRPGANSGNTIYF.

This sequence joins TRBV9 and TRBJ1-5; D is unclear. The V and J ends lost 0 bases and 3 bases respectively, with 10 bases between them. Germline V CDR1 and CDR2: SGDLS, YYNGEE. The CDR3 is made up of 15 amino acids. The DNA of the CDR3 is TGTGCCAGCAGCGTAGGGGGAGGCGCCAATCAGCCCCAGCATTTT. It codes for CASSVGGGANQPQHF.

V usage is TRBV5-4 and J usage is TRBJ2-3; the match to TRBD2 covers 12 bases. Germline V gives CDR1 SGHNT, CDR2 YYREEE (reference sequence). The CDR3 extends over 17 amino acids. The trim removed 7 bases at V and 3 bases at J, leaving 12 bases unmatched. The DNA for the CDR3 is TGTGCCAGCGGACAGACTAGCGGGGGCTTACGTACAGATACGCAGTATTTT. As protein: CASGQTSGGLRTDTQYF. Variable domain in full (rest from reference TRBV5-4 and TRBJ2-3): ETGVTQSPTHLIKTRGQQVTLRCSSQSGHNTVSWYQQALGQGPQFIFQYYREEENGRGNFPPRFSGLQFPNYSSELNVNALELDDSALYLCASGQTSGGLRTDTQYFGPGTRLTVL.

This chain uses TRBV7-2 with TRBJ2-7; 7 bases fit TRBD1. V was clipped by 5 bases and J by 3 bases; unmatched bases: 10. The length of the CDR3 is 15 residues. Germline CDR1 and CDR2: SGHTA and FQGNSA. This CDR3 reads CASSARTGAVYEQYF. CDR3 in DNA: TGTGCCAGCAGCGCTCGGACAGGAGCCGTCTACGAGCAGTACTTC.

The chain recombines TRBV24-1 with TRBJ2-3; 8 nucleotides align to TRBD2. V was clipped by 3 bases and J by 4 bases; unmatched bases: 8. The CDR3 consists of 16 residues. CDR1 is KGHDR and CDR2 is SFDVKD in the germline V gene. The CDR3 DNA is TGTGCCACCAGTGATGCGCGAGCGGGGGAATCAGATACGCAGTATTTT. Translation: CATSDARAGESDTQYF.

The rearrangement uses TRBV5-4 and TRBJ1-2; possibly TRBD1 for D (5 bases). The V gene's germline CDR1 is SGHNT and CDR2 YYREEE (reference sequence). The CDR3 has 14 residues. V was trimmed by 6 bases and J by 2 bases, leaving 14 bases between them. CDR3 protein: CASIASGPNYGYTF. The CDR3, as DNA: TGTGCCAGCATAGCATCAGGGCCCAACTATGGCTACACCTTC.

This clone appeared a few times. The genes are TRBV2 and TRBJ1-2; D perhaps matches TRBD1 (6 bases). V lost 6 bases, J lost 4 bases, and 18 bases lay in between. This CDR3 has 15 amino acids. The germline gives CDR1 SNHLY, CDR2 FYNNEI. The CDR3 protein is CASSPPDSKSYGYTF. Written as DNA, the CDR3 is TGTGCCAGCAGCCCTCCGGACAGTAAAAGCTATGGCTACACCTTC. Full variable domain (rest looked up from reference TRBV2 and TRBJ1-2): EPEVTQTPSHQVTQMGQEVILRCVPISNHLYFYWYRQILGQKVEFLVSFYNNEISEKSEIFDDQFSVERPDGSNFTLKIRSTKLEDSAMYFCASSPPDSKSYGYTFGSGTRLTVV.

The V gene is TRBV7-2, the J gene TRBJ2-1; 8 bases line up with TRBD2. After removal of 6 bases from V and 4 bases from J, the junction contained 8 bases not matched to a gene. The length of the CDR3 is 15 residues. Germline V gives CDR1 SGHTA, CDR2 FQGNSA. The CDR3 loop reads CASRLGAGEYNEQFF. In DNA form, the CDR3 reads TGTGCCAGCAGGCTTGGAGCGGGGGAGTACAATGAGCAGTTCTTC.

A few counts support this clone. The CDR3 nucleotides are TGTGCCAGCAGAGGGACAGGGTTTAATGAAAAACTGTTTTTT. It translates to CASRGTGFNEKLFF. V usage is TRBV25-1 and J usage is TRBJ1-4; TRBD1 matches 9 bases. V shed 6 bases, J shed 4 bases, and the junction held 3 bases outside the gene matches. Germline CDR1 is MGHDK and CDR2 is SYGVNS. This CDR3 is built from 14 residues.

This clone was counted once. This sample also contains other DNA sequences that code for the same CDR3. The chain combines TRBV6-5 with TRBJ1-2; D is uncertain. The V gene lost 7 bases and the J gene lost 5 bases, with 11 bases spanning the gap. Germline-derived CDR1 and CDR2 are MNHEY and SVGAGI. The CDR3 covers 12 residues. This CDR3 reads CASTLAGYGYTF. In DNA, the CDR3 is TGTGCCAGCACCCTTGCGGGGTATGGCTACACCTTC.

This clone turned up a few times. The chain carries TRBV6-6 and TRBJ1-2; D might be TRBD1 (5 bases). Trimming pared 5 bases from V and 8 bases from J, leaving 15 bases between. CDR1 MNHNY and CDR2 SVGAGI come from the germline V gene (reference sequence). The CDR3 spans 13 residues. The CDR3 DNA is TGTGCCAGCAGTAAGAGCACAGGTCACGGCTACACCTTC. Translated: CASSKSTGHGYTF.

The gene calls are TRBV5-1 and TRBJ1-2, with 11 bases lining up with TRBD1. V was pared by 4 bases and J by 0 bases, with 8 bases of the junction left unmatched. CDR1 SGHRS and CDR2 YFSETQ come from the germline V gene. CDR3 length: 17 residues. CDR3 DNA sequence: TGCGCCAGCAGCCCGGGACAGGGGGTGGGTGCTAACTATGGCTACACCTTC. Its translation: CASSPGQGVGANYGYTF.

The J gene is TRBJ2-3, the V gene TRBV4-1, with D possibly being TRBD2 (7 bases). The CDR3 has 17 residues. V shed 1 base and J shed 0 bases, with 14 bases lying between them. CDR1 is MGHRA, CDR2 YSYEKL, per germline. The CDR3 bases are TGCGCCAGCAGCCAAGCTCGGGGGGCCTCTAGCACAGATACGCAGTATTTT. Its translation is CASSQARGASSTDTQYF.

The rearrangement links TRBV9 to TRBJ1-3; possible D gene TRBD1, 5 bases. CDR3 length: 14 amino acids. Germline V gene lookup returns CDR1 SGDLS and CDR2 YYNGEE. Trimming cost V 1 base and J 4 bases, with 9 bases left between them. DNA of the CDR3: TGTGCCAGCAGCGTACAGGGATCAGGAAACACCATATATTTT. Translation gives CASSVQGSGNTIYF.

This chain links TRBV7-8 with TRBJ1-1; no firm D call. CDR3 length: 15 residues. Trimming removed 1 base from V and 0 bases from J, with 9 bases in between. CDR1 SGHVS and CDR2 FQNEAQ come from the germline V gene. This chain's CDR3 is CASSLVGLMNTEAFF. DNA of the CDR3: TGTGCCAGCAGCTTAGTCGGACTTATGAACACTGAAGCTTTCTTT. Using reference TRBV7-8 and TRBJ1-1 for the parts outside the CDR3, the full variable domain is GAGVSQSPRYKVAKRGQDVALRCDPISGHVSLFWYQQALGQGPEFLTYFQNEAQLDKSGLPSDRFFAERPEGSVSTLKIQRTQQEDSAVYLCASSLVGLMNTEAFFGQGTRLTVV.